Below, 20 T cell receptor beta chains from the same sample are listed, as sequenced in a study of CXCR3-negative and CXCR3-positive naive CD8 T cells. Each TRB cDNA library was prepared by 5' RACE (with UMI labels). TCRdb re-analyzed the 5' RACE reads; it lists each CDR3 protein once, without DNA. This sample lists around 26,000 distinct CDR3 sequences; its ten largest clones have 2.8%. Sequenced material: naive CXCR3- CD8+ T cells from blood. The subset here: CD45RO-CCR7+CD27+CD95- naive CD8+ T cells lacking CXCR3 (TNR3-). The source is a human donor in good health. Some clones in this sample may be carry-over from other donors' samples.

This chain joins TRBV20-1 and TRBJ2-1; TCRdb returns TRBD1, unconfirmable since there is no DNA. CDR1 is DFQATT, CDR2 SNEGSKA, per germline (reference sequence). The CDR3 contains 14 residues. The chain's CDR3 is CSARFPGALNEQFF.

The chain is built from TRBV12-3 or TRBV12-4 and TRBJ2-5. The CDR3 runs to 12 residues. The CDR3 here is CASSFYRETQYF.

The CDR3 spells CSAGLEGTDTQYF. The rearrangement uses TRBV29-1 and TRBJ2-3; TCRdb's D call of TRBD2 is untestable without DNA. CDR3 length: 13 residues. Germline V gene data show CDR1 as SQVTM and CDR2 as ANQGSEA.

The chain employs TRBV20-1 and TRBJ2-7; the TRBD1 assignment by TCRdb is unverifiable without DNA. The CDR3 has 15 residues. CDR1 is DFQATT, CDR2 SNEGSKA, per germline (reference sequence). Here the CDR3 reads CSAANRGVFSDEQYF.

This chain connects TRBV7-6 to TRBJ2-7; the TCRdb D gene call, TRBD1, has no DNA to confirm it. Germline V gives CDR1 SGHVS, CDR2 FNYEAQ. There are 13 residues in the CDR3. CDR3 region: CASSAVGGYEQYF.

This chain connects TRBV12-3 or TRBV12-4 to TRBJ2-7. The CDR3 length is 15 residues. The CDR3 sequence: CASSSDGGGSYEQYF.

The chain employs TRBV7-2 and TRBJ1-2. Looked up from germline, CDR1 is SGHTA and CDR2 is FQGNSA. This CDR3 spans 17 amino acids. CDR3 sequence: CASSLIVGGVANYGYTF.

This chain links TRBV7-6 with TRBJ2-7; without DNA, the TCRdb call of TRBD2 cannot be checked. The germline CDR1 and CDR2 sequences are SGHVS and FNYEAQ. There are 15 residues in the CDR3. CDR3 sequence: CASSSPLAGGREQYF.

The V call is TRBV25-1, the J call TRBJ2-5; the TRBD1 assignment by TCRdb is unverifiable without DNA. CDR3 length: 13 residues. Germline CDR1 and CDR2: MGHDK and SYGVNS. CDR3 sequence: CASGQENSYEQYF. The complete variable domain, with remaining parts taken from reference TRBV25-1 and TRBJ2-5, reads EADIYQTPRYLVIGTGKKITLECSQTMGHDKMYWYQQDPGMELHLIHYSYGVNSTEKGDLSSESTVSRIRTEHFPLTLESARPSHTSQYLCASGQENSYEQYFGPGTRLLVL.

The gene calls are TRBV12-3 or TRBV12-4 and TRBJ2-3. The CDR3 totals 13 residues. CDR3 region: CASSPERTDTQYF.

This chain links TRBV23-1 with TRBJ2-7; there is no DNA to check the TCRdb D call of TRBD2. TRBV23-1 is recorded as an ORF, its role being uncertain. The CDR3 runs to 15 residues. This CDR3 is CASSQFNGPDYEQYF.

This sequence joins TRBV6-5 and TRBJ1-1; no DNA is available, so the TRBD1 call from TCRdb remains unchecked. The CDR3 has 14 residues. Germline CDR1 and CDR2: MNHEY and SVGAGI. This CDR3 reads CASSLQGLNTEAFF.

The rearrangement uses TRBV6-2 or TRBV6-3 and TRBJ2-7; the TCRdb call, TRBD2, lacks DNA for checking. CDR3 length equals 13 residues. CDR1 is MNHEY, CDR2 SVGEGT, per germline. CDR3 residues: CASIHGTNYEQYF.

The V and J genes are TRBV2 and TRBJ2-2. Per the germline V gene, CDR1 is SNHLY and CDR2 is FYNNEI. CDR3 length: 13 amino acids. CDR3 loop: CASSPVGTGELFF.

The chain recombines TRBV7-9 with TRBJ1-2; TCRdb calls TRBD1, which cannot be checked without DNA. The CDR3 has 14 residues. Germline CDR1 is SEHNR and CDR2 is FQNEAQ (reference sequence). This CDR3 reads CASSHGTEDYGYTF.

V gene TRBV21-1 combines with J gene TRBJ1-2; TCRdb names TRBD1, which stays unverified in the absence of DNA. TRBV21-1 is classified as a pseudogene. The CDR3 totals 15 residues. CDR3 sequence reads: CASKMREGVKHGYTF.

The V and J genes are TRBV28 and TRBJ2-7; TCRdb calls TRBD1, which cannot be checked without DNA. Germline loops: CDR1 MDHEN, CDR2 SYDVKM. This CDR3 is 16 amino acids long. The CDR3 region is CASSSPDREETYEQYF.

The gene calls are TRBV28 and TRBJ2-7; without DNA, the TCRdb call of TRBD1 cannot be checked. Germline CDR1 MDHEN, CDR2 SYDVKM. The CDR3 is 16 amino acids. The CDR3 sequence: CASAPLLGANPYEQYF.

The chain uses TRBV4-3 and TRBJ1-2; TCRdb reports TRBD1, a call that lacks DNA to check it against. From germline, CDR1 is LGHNA and CDR2 YSLEER. The CDR3 is 17 amino acids. The CDR3 sequence: CASSHPAMGGEGYGYTF.

V gene TRBV7-9 combines with J gene TRBJ1-1. CDR1 and CDR2 (germline): SEHNR, FQNEAQ (reference sequence). This CDR3 contains 13 residues. CDR3 amino acids: CASSRTENTEAFF.